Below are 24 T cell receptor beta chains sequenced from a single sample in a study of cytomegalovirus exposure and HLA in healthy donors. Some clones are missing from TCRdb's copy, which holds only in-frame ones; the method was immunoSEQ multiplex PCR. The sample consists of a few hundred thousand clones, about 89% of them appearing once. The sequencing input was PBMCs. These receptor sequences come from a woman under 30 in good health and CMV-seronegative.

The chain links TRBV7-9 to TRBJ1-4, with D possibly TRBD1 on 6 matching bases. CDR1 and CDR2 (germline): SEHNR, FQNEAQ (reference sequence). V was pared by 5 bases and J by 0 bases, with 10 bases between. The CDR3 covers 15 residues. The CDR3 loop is CASSPTGTTNEKLFF. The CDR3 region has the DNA TGTGCCAGCAGCCCTACAGGGACAACTAATGAAAAACTGTTTTTT.

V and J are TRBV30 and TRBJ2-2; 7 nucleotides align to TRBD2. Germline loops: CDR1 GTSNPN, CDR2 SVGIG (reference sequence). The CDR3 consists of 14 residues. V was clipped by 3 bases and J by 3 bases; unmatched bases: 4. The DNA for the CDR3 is TGTGCCTGGAGCACTAGCGTAGACACCGGGGAGCTGTTTTTT. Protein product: CAWSTSVDTGELFF.

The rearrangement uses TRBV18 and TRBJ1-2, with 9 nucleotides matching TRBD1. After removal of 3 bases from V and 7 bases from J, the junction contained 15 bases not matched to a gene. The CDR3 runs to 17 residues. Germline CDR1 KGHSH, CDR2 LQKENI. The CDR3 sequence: CASSPRGQGLLLGGYTF. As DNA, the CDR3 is TGTGCCAGCTCACCTCGGGGACAGGGACTCTTACTGGGTGGCTACACCTTC.

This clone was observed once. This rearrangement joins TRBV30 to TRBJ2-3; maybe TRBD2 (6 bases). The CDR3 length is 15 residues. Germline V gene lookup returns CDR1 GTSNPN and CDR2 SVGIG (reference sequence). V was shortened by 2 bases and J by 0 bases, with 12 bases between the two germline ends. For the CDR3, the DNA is TGTGCCTGGAGTATAGCGGTTACTAGCACAGATACGCAGTATTTT. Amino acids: CAWSIAVTSTDTQYF.

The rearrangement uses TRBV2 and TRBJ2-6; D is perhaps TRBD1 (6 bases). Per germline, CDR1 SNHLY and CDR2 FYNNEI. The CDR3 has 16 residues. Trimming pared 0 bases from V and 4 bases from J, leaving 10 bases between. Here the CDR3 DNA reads TGTGCCAGCAGTGAAGCTGGGGGCCGGGGGGCCAACGTCCTGACTTTC. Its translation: CASSEAGGRGANVLTF.

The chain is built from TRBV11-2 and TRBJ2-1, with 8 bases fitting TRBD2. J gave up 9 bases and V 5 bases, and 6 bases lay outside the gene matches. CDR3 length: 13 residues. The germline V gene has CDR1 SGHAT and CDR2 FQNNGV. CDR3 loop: CASSPGLAGEQFF. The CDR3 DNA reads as TGTGCCAGCAGCCCCGGACTAGCCGGTGAGCAGTTCTTC.

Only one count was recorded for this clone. CDR3 protein: CASSLDRGLGDTQYF. CDR3 bases: TGTGCCAGCAGTCTCGACAGGGGGCTTGGAGATACGCAGTATTTT. The V and J genes are TRBV28 and TRBJ2-3; 10 bases map to TRBD1. The V gene's germline CDR1 is MDHEN and CDR2 SYDVKM. The CDR3 extends over 15 amino acids. The ends lost 5 bases at V and 5 bases at J; junction bases unmatched: 7.

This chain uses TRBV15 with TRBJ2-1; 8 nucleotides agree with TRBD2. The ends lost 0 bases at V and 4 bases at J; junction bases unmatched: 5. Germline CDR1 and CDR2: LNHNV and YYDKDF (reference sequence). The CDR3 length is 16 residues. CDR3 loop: CATSRDRAGVYNEQFF. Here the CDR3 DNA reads TGTGCCACCAGCAGAGACCGAGCGGGAGTTTACAATGAGCAGTTCTTC.

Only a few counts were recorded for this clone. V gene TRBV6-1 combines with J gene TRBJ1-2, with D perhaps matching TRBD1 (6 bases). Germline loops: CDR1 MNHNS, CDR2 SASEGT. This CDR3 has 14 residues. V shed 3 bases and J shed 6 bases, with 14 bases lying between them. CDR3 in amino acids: CASSDYTGTNGYTF. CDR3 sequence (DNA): TGTGCCAGCAGTGATTACACAGGGACCAATGGCTACACCTTC.

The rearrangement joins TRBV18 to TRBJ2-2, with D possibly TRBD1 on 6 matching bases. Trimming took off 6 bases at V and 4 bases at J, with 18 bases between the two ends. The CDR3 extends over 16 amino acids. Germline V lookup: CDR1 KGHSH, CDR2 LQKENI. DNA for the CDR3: TGTGCCAGCTCGCCAGGACAGACAAGAGGCACCGGGGAGCTGTTTTTT. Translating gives CASSPGQTRGTGELFF.

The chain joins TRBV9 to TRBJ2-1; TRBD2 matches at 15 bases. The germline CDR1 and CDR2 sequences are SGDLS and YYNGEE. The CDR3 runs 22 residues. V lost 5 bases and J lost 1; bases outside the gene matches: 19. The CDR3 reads CASSPTGLAGGLSSGSYNEQFF. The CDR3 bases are TGTGCCAGCAGTCCTACCGGACTAGCGGGAGGGCTTAGCAGTGGGTCCTACAATGAGCAGTTCTTC.

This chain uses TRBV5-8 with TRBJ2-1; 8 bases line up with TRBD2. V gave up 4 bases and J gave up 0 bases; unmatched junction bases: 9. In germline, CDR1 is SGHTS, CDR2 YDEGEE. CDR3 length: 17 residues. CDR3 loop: CASSAGLAGDSYNEQFF. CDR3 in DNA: TGTGCCAGCAGCGCCGGCCTAGCGGGCGACTCCTACAATGAGCAGTTCTTC.

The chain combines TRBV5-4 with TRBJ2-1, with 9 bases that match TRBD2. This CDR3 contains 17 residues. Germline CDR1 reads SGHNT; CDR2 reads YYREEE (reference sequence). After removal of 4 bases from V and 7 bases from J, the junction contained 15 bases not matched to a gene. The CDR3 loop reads CASSRAPTREGGNEQFF. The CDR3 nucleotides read TGTGCCAGCAGCCGCGCCCCTACGCGGGAGGGCGGGAATGAGCAGTTCTTC.

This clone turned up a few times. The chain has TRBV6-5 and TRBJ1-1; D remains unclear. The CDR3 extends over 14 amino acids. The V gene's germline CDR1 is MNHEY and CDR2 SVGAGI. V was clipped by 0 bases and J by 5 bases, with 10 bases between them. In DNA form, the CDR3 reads TGTGCCAGCAGTTACTCGAACCGCGGGACTGAAGCTTTCTTT. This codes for CASSYSNRGTEAFF.

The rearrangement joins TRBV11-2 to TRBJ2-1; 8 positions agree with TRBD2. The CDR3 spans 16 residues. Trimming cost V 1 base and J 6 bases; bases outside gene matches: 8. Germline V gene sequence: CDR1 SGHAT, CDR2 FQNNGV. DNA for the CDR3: TGTGCCAGCAGCTTAGGTCGCGGGAGGACCCTCAATGAGCAGTTCTTC. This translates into CASSLGRGRTLNEQFF.

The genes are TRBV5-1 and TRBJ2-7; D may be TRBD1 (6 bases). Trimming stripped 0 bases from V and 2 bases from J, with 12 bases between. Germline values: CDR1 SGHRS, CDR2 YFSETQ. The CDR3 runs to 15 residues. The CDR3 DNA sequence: TGCGCCAGCAGCTTGGGTCAGGGGCGAACCTACGAGCAGTACTTC. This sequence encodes CASSLGQGRTYEQYF.

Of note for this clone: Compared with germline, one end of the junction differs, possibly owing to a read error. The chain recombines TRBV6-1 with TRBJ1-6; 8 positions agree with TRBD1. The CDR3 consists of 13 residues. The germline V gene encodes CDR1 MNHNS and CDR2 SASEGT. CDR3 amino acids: CASIRTGTSTLHF. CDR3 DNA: TGTGCCAGCATCAGGACAGGGACTTCAACCCTCCACTTT.

The chain's CDR3 is CASSGIAGSTGELFF. The CDR3 DNA sequence: TGTGCCAGCAGTGGGATAGCGGGAAGCACCGGGGAGCTGTTTTTT. The chain has TRBV6-4 and TRBJ2-2, with TRBD2 matching over 8 bases. Germline CDR1 is MRHNA and CDR2 is SNTAGT. This CDR3 comprises 15 residues. V lost 4 bases, J lost 4 bases, and 5 bases stayed unmatched.

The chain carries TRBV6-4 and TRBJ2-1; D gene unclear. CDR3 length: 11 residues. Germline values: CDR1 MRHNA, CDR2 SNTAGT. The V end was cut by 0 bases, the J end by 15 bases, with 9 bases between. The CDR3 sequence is CASSDSILTFF. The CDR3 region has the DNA TGTGCCAGCAGTGACTCGATCCTAACGTTCTTC.

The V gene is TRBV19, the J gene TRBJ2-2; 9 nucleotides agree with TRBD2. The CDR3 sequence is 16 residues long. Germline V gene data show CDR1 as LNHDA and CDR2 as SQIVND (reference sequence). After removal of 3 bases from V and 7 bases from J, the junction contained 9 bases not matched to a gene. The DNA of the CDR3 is TGTGCCAGTAGTATTCGTGCGGGAGGGCCAGTCGGGGAGCTGTTTTTT. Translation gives CASSIRAGGPVGELFF.

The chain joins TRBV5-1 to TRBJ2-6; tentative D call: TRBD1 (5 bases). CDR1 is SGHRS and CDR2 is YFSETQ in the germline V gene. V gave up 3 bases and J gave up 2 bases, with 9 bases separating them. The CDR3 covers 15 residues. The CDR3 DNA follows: TGCGCCAGCAGCTACGGACATGCTGGGGCCAACGTCCTGACTTTC. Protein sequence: CASSYGHAGANVLTF.

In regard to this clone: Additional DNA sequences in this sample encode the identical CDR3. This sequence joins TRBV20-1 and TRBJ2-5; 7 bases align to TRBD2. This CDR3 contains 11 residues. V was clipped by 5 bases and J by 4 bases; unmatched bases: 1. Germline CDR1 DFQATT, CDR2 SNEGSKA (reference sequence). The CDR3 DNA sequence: TGCAGTGCTGGGGAGGGAGAGACCCAGTACTTC. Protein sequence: CSAGEGETQYF.

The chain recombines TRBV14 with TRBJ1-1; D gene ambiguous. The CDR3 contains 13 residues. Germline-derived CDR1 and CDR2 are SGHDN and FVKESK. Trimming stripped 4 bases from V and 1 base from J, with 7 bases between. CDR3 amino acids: CASSLGQNTEAFF. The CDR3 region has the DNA TGTGCCAGCAGCCTCGGTCAGAACACTGAAGCTTTCTTT.

CDR3 in DNA: TGTGCCAGCAGCCCGCCCACTAGCTACAACAATGAGCAGTTCTTC. This sequence encodes CASSPPTSYNNEQFF. The chain links TRBV7-8 to TRBJ2-1, with D maybe TRBD2 (6 bases). Germline V gives CDR1 SGHVS, CDR2 FQNEAQ. V was shortened by 5 bases and J by 5 bases, with 16 bases between the two germline ends. This CDR3 region has 15 residues.